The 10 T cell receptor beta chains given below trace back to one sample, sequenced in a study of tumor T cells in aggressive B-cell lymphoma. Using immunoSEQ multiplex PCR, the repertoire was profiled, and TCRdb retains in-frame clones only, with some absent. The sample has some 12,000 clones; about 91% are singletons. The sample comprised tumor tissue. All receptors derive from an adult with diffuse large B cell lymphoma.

CDR3 amino acids: CASRSKSEQFF. CDR3 sequence (DNA): TGTGCCAGCAGGTCAAAGAGTGAGCAGTTCTTC. The chain carries TRBV27 and TRBJ2-1; D ambiguous. This CDR3 has 11 residues. Germline V gene lookup returns CDR1 MNHEY and CDR2 SMNVEV (reference sequence). V was cut by 6 bases and J by 9 bases, with 9 bases left in between.

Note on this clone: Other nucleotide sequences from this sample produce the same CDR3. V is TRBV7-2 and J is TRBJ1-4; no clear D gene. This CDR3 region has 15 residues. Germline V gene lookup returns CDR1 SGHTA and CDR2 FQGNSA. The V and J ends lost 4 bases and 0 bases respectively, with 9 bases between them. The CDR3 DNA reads TGTGCCAGCAGCTCCCAGAGCGCAACTAATGAAAAACTGTTTTTT. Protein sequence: CASSSQSATNEKLFF.

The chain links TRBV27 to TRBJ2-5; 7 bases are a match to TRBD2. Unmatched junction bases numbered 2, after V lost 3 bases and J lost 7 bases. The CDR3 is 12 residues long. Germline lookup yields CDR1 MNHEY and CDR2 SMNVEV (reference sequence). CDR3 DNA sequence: TGTGCCAGCAGTTTTCCGGGAGGGACCCAGTACTTC. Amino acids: CASSFPGGTQYF.

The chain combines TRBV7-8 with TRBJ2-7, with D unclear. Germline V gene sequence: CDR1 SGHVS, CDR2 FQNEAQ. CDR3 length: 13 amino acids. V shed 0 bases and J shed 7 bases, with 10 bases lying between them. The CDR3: CASSLALEREQYF. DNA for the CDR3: TGTGCCAGCAGCTTAGCGCTAGAGAGGGAGCAGTACTTC.

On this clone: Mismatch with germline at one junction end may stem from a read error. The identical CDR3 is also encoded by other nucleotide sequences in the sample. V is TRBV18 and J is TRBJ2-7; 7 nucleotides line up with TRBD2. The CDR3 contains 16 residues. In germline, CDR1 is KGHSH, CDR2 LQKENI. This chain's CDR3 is CASSASSGPWEGEQYF. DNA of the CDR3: TGTGCTAGCTCAGCCTCATCCGGGCCTTGGGAGGGCGAGCAGTACTTC.

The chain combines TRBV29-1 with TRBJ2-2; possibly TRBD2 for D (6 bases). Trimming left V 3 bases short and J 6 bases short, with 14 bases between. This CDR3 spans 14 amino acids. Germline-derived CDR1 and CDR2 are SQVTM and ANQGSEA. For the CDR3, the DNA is TGCAGCGTTGATACAGTTTCGGGGGCCGGGGAGCTGTTTTTT. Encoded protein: CSVDTVSGAGELFF.

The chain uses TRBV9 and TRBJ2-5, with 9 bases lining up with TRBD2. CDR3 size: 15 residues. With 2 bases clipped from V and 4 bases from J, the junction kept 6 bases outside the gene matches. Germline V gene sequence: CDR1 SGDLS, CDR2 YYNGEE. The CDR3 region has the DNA TGTGCCAGCAGCGTCCGCGGGAGGGCCGTAGAGACCCAGTACTTC. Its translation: CASSVRGRAVETQYF.

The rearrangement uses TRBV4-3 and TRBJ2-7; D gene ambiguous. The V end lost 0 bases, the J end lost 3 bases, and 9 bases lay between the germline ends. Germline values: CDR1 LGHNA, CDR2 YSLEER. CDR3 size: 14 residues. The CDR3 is CASSQDPSGYEQYF. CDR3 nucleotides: TGCGCCAGCAGCCAAGATCCTTCAGGCTACGAGCAGTACTTC.

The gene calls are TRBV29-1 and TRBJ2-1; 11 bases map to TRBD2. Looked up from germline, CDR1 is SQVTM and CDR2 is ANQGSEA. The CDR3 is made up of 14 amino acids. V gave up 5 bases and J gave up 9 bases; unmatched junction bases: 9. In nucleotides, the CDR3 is TGCAGCGTTAGCTTAGCGGGAGGGCCGACTGAGCAGTTCTTC. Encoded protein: CSVSLAGGPTEQFF.

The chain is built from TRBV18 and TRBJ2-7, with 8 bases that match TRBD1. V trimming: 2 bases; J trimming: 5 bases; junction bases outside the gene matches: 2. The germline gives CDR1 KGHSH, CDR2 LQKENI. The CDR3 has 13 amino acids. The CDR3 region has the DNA TGTGCCAGCTCACCATTACAGGGGGACGAGCAGTACTTC. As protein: CASSPLQGDEQYF.